The present TCR beta chain was sequenced within a study of blood T cell repertoires in COVID-19. In the study overall: PBMCs, B-cell-depleted T cells, or T cells were the source of the cDNA or gDNA that made up the material.

The protocol was immunoSEQ multiplex PCR, while the TCRdb copy is restricted to in-frame clones and leaves out a portion. The sample yields tens of thousands of clones, 84% seen once. CDR3 length equals 15 residues. Trimming at V came to 0 bases and at J to 3 bases, leaving 4 bases not matched to a gene. Germline CDR1 reads SGHKS; CDR2 reads YYEKEE (reference sequence). The gene calls are TRBV5-5 and TRBJ2-7; 9 bases match TRBD2. The sample taken for sequencing was peripheral blood. The TCR sequence derives from a man in his fifties with acute or convalescent COVID-19. The CDR3 region is CASSLVGSGSYEQYF. CDR3 nucleotides: TGTGCCAGCAGCTTGGTAGGTAGCGGGAGCTACGAGCAGTACTTC.